These T cell receptor beta chains were read from a single sample in a study of response to subunit inactivated influenza vaccine. TCRdb called the RT-PCR reads again in MiXCR, with one record for every CDR3 protein. This sample has almost 250,000 distinct CDR3 sequences, with more than 9% found just once. Specimen: non-naive T cells sorted from PBMCs, collected about 14 days before vaccination. The source of these receptors is a middle-aged man who received an inactivated influenza vaccine. The CDR3 runs from the conserved cysteine through the conserved F or W. The D gene is left open where the match is weak. The listing skips clone size in some rows; elsewhere it reads once, few, many or a size class.

D gene: NA
clone size: NA
J gene: TRBJ1-2
V gene: TRBV27
CDR3 DNA: TGTGCCAGCAGCCACTCCTCCGGAGCCACTAACTATGGCTACACCTTC
CDR3 protein: CASSHSSGATNYGYTF

D gene: NA
clone size: few
J gene: TRBJ2-1
V gene: TRBV11-2
CDR3 DNA: TGTGCCAGCAGCTTTGCAGTATACAATGAGCAGTTCTTC
CDR3 protein: CASSFAVYNEQFF

D gene: TRBD1
clone size: many
J gene: TRBJ2-7
V gene: TRBV5-6
CDR3 DNA: TGTGCCAGCAGCCCGTGGGACAGGGACTACGAGCAGTACTTC
CDR3 protein: CASSPWDRDYEQYF

D gene: NA
clone size: many
J gene: TRBJ1-3
V gene: TRBV7-8
CDR3 DNA: TGTGCCACCAGAAGCGACACCTACTCTGGAAACACCATATATTTT
CDR3 protein: CATRSDTYSGNTIYF

D gene: NA
clone size: few
J gene: TRBJ2-6
V gene: TRBV20-1
CDR3 DNA: TGCAGTGCTAGGGGCCGTCCCCGGGAGCCCTCTGGGGCCAACGTCCTGACTTTC
CDR3 protein: CSARGRPREPSGANVLTF

D gene: NA
clone size: NA
J gene: TRBJ2-1
V gene: TRBV7-2
CDR3 DNA: TGTGCCAGCAGCTTAGTTCGGGCGCGCTCCTACAATGAGCAGTTCTTC
CDR3 protein: CASSLVRARSYNEQFF

D gene: NA
clone size: NA
J gene: TRBJ1-3
V gene: TRBV4-2
CDR3 DNA: TGTGCCAGCAGCCAGGTGAAGGGCTCTGGAAACACCATATATTTT
CDR3 protein: CASSQVKGSGNTIYF

D gene: TRBD2
clone size: few
J gene: TRBJ2-7
V gene: TRBV27
CDR3 DNA: TGTGCCAGCAGTTTATTAGTGGGCGGGGGAGAGTACGAGCAGTACTTC
CDR3 protein: CASSLLVGGGEYEQYF

D gene: TRBD2
clone size: few
J gene: TRBJ2-1
V gene: TRBV10-3
CDR3 DNA: TGTGCCACCCTTTCGGCGGGAGGGCTCAATGAGCAGTTCTTC
CDR3 protein: CATLSAGGLNEQFF

D gene: TRBD1
clone size: few
J gene: TRBJ2-3
V gene: TRBV5-1
CDR3 DNA: TGCGCCAGCCTAATACAGGGGGCGCCGACAGATACGCAGTATTTT
CDR3 protein: CASLIQGAPTDTQYF

D gene: NA
clone size: few
J gene: TRBJ2-7
V gene: TRBV5-1
CDR3 DNA: TGCGCCAGCAGCTTGACCGGAGACAGGTTATACGAGCAGTACTTC
CDR3 protein: CASSLTGDRLYEQYF

D gene: TRBD1
clone size: NA
J gene: TRBJ1-5
V gene: TRBV27
CDR3 DNA: TGTGCCAGCAGTCAAGGACAGGGAGACCAGCCCCAGCATTTT
CDR3 protein: CASSQGQGDQPQHF

D gene: TRBD2
clone size: NA
J gene: TRBJ2-3
V gene: TRBV5-1
CDR3 DNA: TGCGCCAGCAGCACTGGACTAGCGGGGTTTTTCACAGATACGCAGTATTTT
CDR3 protein: CASSTGLAGFFTDTQYF

D gene: TRBD2
clone size: many
J gene: TRBJ2-7
V gene: TRBV6-1
CDR3 DNA: TGTGCCAGCAGTCAGGGACTAGCGGGCCCCGTTAGCTCCTACGAGCAGTACTTC
CDR3 protein: CASSQGLAGPVSSYEQYF

D gene: TRBD1
clone size: NA
J gene: TRBJ1-1
V gene: TRBV7-2
CDR3 DNA: TGTGCCAGCAGACTAACCGGGACAGGGTCCACTGAAGCTTTCTTT
CDR3 protein: CASRLTGTGSTEAFF

D gene: TRBD1
clone size: few
J gene: TRBJ1-5
V gene: TRBV15
CDR3 DNA: TGTGCCACCAGCTTAAAAACAGGGGGGAATCAGCCCCAGCATTTT
CDR3 protein: CATSLKTGGNQPQHF

D gene: TRBD1
clone size: few
J gene: TRBJ2-2
V gene: TRBV7-2
CDR3 DNA: TGTGCCAGCAGCTTATACGGGACAGCGAACACCGGGGAGCTGTTTTTT
CDR3 protein: CASSLYGTANTGELFF

D gene: NA
clone size: NA
J gene: TRBJ2-1
V gene: TRBV30
CDR3 DNA: TGTGCCTGGAGTGGCCAGGGACTCCTCTCCAGGGAGCAGTTCTTC
CDR3 protein: CAWSGQGLLSREQFF

D gene: TRBD2
clone size: NA
J gene: TRBJ2-1
V gene: TRBV20-1
CDR3 DNA: TGCAGTGCTACGGTCAGGCCTAGCGGGAGCTCCTACAATGAGCAGTTCTTC
CDR3 protein: CSATVRPSGSSYNEQFF